This T cell receptor (beta chain) is drawn from a study of PD-L1 blockade in urothelial cancer (dated by TCRdb to the late 2010s). Concerning the study at large: Therapy was started in about 2014 for all patients, and atezolizumab 1,200 mg was administered intravenously every 3 weeks. Blood samples yielded a median of approximately 150,000 T cells and tens of thousands of unique TCRs, with median clonality 0.080. About 85% of the roughly 29 patients were identified as males with urothelial cancer of bladder origin, and a prior smoking history was reported by 18 of 29 patients. The study was an exploratory multi-omic analysis of somatic, immune and clinical correlates of response to PD-L1 blockade with atezolizumab in urothelial cancer. Blood samples were analyzed 3 weeks after the start of treatment (second dose) and 6 weeks after the start of treatment. In the same patients, pretreatment tumors underwent whole exome sequencing and RNA sequencing in addition to TCR sequencing. TCR sequencing covered pretreatment tumor samples and matched, serially collected peripheral blood taken before and after atezolizumab treatment. Approximately 30 patients had pretreatment blood TCR-seq, some 25 had at least one posttreatment blood collection, and some 25 had tumor TCR-seq. Durable clinical benefit was achieved by nine patients but not by the remaining 20. Patients had an ECOG performance status of 0 or 1 and had received between 0 and 3 prior chemotherapy regimens. Progression-free survival longer than 6 months counted as durable clinical benefit, and TCR features were additionally tested against both progression-free and overall survival. Overall study outcomes, separate from this receptor: A pretreatment peripheral blood TCR clonality below the median was linked to improved progression-free and overall survival. Because the sample size was small (n ≈ 30) and many exploratory analyses were performed, the results are intended to be hypothesis-generating. Patients with durable benefit showed greater expansion of tumor-associated TCR clones in peripheral blood 3 weeks after starting treatment (n ≈ 20, p = 0.022).

The germline V gene specifies KGHSH as CDR1 and LQKENI as CDR2. For this chain, trimming is 1 base at the V end and 2 bases at the J end, and the number of junction bases without a gene match is 8. CDR3 length: 17 amino acids, cysteine to phenylalanine. Of all the DNA, just the CDR3 is kept, 51 bases in frame from base 1. The time point label here, explained by the study, means: peripheral blood 6 weeks after treatment start. A total of around 30 patients with locally advanced or metastatic urothelial carcinoma, treated at Memorial Sloan Kettering on a trial protocol, made up the cohort. Peripheral blood mononuclear cells were collected pretreatment and during treatment, with between 1 and 8 total time points obtained per patient. The Qiagen DNeasy Blood extraction kit was used to purify genomic DNA from total PBMCs and from tumor samples. PBMCs were collected pretreatment and during treatment and were isolated and stored as previously described.

Note on this clone: The antigen this receptor binds is unknown. No base quality information exists; no much larger clone differs at one position.

Each PCR received spiked-in synthetic TCR analog templates so that absolute template abundance could be estimated from read counts. The immunoSEQ assay was used to amplify TCRbeta CDR3 regions from genomic DNA with bias-controlled V and J gene primers. Sequencing of rearranged TCRbeta segments was performed at approximately 20X coverage. Turning to the authors' computational methods: Clustering was used to correct sequencing errors, and CDR3s were annotated against IMGT to assign V, D and J genes. Downstream analyses used only productive TCRbeta rearrangements, leaving out any out-of-frame or stop-codon sequences. Clonality was computed as one minus Shannon entropy normalized by the log of the number of unique productive sequences. Clones differing between time points or between blood and tumor were identified by Fisher's exact test with Benjamini-Hochberg correction at adjusted p below 0.01. This is the immuneACCESS table as TCRdb keeps it, with only in-frame sequences that have V and J called. A part of the clones is gone; compared with another copy, unresolved V genes explain less than half, and the rest is unexplained. V and J calls and clone size follow that table, whereas D and trimming were derived from the DNA. This sample is represented by about 51,000 clones; approximately 90% of them were singletons. The top ten clones comprise about 2.6% of the sample.

The sample here was PBMCs, taken around atezolizumab (anti-PD-L1) treatment. The source is a man in his fifties or sixties with urothelial cancer. Here the chain combines TRBV18 and TRBJ2-3; TRBD2 aligns with 8 central bases. The bases are TGTGCCAGCTCACCACGACCACTAGCGGAAACCACAGATACGCAGTATTTT. It specifies CASSPRPLAETTDTQYF.